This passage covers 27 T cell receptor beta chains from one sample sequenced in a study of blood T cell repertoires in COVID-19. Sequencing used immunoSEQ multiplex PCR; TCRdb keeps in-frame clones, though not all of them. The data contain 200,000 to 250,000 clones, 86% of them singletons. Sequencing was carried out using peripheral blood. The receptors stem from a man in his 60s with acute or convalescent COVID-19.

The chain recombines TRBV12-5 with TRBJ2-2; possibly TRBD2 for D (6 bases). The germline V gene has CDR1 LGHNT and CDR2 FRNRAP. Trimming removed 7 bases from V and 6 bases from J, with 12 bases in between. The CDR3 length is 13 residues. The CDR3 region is CASAPASAGELFF. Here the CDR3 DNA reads TGTGCTAGTGCCCCAGCTAGCGCCGGGGAGCTGTTTTTT.

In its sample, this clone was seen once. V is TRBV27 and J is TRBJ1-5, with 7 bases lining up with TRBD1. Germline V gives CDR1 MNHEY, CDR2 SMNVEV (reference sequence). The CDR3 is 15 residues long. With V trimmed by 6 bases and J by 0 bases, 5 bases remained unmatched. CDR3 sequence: CASRPDRVSNQPQHF. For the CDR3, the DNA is TGTGCCAGCAGGCCCGACAGGGTTAGCAATCAGCCCCAGCATTTT.

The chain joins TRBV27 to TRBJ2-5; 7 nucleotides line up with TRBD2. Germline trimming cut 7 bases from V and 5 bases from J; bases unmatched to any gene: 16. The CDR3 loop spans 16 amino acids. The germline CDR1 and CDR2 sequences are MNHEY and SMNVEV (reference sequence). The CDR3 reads CASNQLPPAGFETQYF. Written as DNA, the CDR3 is TGTGCCAGCAACCAGCTCCCCCCAGCGGGATTTGAGACCCAGTACTTC.

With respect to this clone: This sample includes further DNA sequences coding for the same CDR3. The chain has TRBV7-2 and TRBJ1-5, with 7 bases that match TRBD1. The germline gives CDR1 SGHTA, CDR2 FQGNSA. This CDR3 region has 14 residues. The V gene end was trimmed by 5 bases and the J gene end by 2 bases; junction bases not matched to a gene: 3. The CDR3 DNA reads TGTGCCAGCAGCCCCGGACAGGGCAATCAGCCCCAGCATTTT. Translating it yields CASSPGQGNQPQHF.

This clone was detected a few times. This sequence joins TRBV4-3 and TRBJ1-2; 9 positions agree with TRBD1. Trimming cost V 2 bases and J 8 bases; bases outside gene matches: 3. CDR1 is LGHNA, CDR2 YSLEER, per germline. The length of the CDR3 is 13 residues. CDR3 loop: CASSQWTGEGYTF. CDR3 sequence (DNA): TGCGCCAGCAGCCAATGGACAGGGGAAGGCTACACCTTC.

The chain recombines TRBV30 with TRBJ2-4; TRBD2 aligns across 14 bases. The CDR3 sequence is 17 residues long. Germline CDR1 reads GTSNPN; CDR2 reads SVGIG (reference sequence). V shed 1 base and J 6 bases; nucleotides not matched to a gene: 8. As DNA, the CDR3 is TGTGCCTGGAGTGCACGGCCTGGGACTAGCGGGAGAAACATTCAGTACTTC. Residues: CAWSARPGTSGRNIQYF. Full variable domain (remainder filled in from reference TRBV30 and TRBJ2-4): SQTIHQWPATLVQPVGSPLSLECTVEGTSNPNLYWYRQAAGRGLQLLFYSVGIGQISSEVPQNLSASRPQDRQFILSSKKLLLSDSGFYLCAWSARPGTSGRNIQYFGAGTRLSVL.

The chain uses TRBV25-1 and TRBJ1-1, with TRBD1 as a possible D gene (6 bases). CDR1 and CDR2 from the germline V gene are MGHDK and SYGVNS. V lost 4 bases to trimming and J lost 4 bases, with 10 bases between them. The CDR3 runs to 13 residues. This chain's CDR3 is CASSAGVGTEAFF. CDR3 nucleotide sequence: TGTGCCAGCAGTGCAGGGGTAGGCACTGAAGCTTTCTTT.

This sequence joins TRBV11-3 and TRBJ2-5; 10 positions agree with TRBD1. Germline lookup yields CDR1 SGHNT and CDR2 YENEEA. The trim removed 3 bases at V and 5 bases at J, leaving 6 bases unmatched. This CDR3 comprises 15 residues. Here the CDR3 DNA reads TGTGCCAGCAGCTTTCGGACAGGGGGGTTTGAGACCCAGTACTTC. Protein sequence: CASSFRTGGFETQYF.

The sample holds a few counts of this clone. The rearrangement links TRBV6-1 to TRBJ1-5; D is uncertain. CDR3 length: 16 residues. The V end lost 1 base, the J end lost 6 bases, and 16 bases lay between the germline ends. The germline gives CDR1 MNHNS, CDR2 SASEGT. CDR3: CASSEGVGRRGQPQHF. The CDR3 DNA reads TGTGCCAGCAGTGAAGGGGTGGGGAGGAGAGGTCAGCCCCAGCATTTT.

In DNA form, the CDR3 reads TGTGCCAGCTCACCATCGCGGGAACCTGGAAACACCATATATTTT. It translates to CASSPSREPGNTIYF. The J gene is TRBJ1-3, the V gene TRBV18; no firm D call. Germline V lookup: CDR1 KGHSH, CDR2 LQKENI. Trimming took 2 bases from V and 2 from J, leaving 10 bases between them. The CDR3 has 15 residues.

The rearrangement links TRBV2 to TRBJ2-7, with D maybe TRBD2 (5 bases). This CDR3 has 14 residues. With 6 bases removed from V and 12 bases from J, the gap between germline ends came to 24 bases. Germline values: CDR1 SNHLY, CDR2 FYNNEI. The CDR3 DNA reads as TGTGCCAGCAGCTTGGACGGAAGCCCTTTTGGGAGGTACTTC. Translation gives CASSLDGSPFGRYF.

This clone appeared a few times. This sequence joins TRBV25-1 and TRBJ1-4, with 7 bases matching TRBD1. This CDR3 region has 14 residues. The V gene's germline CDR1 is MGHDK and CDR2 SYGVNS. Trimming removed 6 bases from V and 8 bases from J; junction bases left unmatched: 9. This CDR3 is CASRTTGLGEKLFF. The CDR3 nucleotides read TGTGCCAGCAGAACGACAGGGTTGGGGGAAAAACTGTTTTTT.

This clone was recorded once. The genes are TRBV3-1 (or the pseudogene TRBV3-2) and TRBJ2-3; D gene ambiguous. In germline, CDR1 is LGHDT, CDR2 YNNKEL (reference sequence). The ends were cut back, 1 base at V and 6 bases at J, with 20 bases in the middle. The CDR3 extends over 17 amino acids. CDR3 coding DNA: TGTGCCAGCAGCCAAGGAAGGAGTAGCCGGGTGAGGGATACGCAGTATTTT. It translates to CASSQGRSSRVRDTQYF.

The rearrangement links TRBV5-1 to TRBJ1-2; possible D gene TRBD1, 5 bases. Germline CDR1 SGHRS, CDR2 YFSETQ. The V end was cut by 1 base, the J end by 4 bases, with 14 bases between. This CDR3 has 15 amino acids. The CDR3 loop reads CASSLNGGESYGYTF. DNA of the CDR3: TGCGCCAGCAGCTTGAACGGAGGGGAAAGCTATGGCTACACCTTC. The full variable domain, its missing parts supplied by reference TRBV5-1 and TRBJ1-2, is KAGVTQTPRYLIKTRGQQVTLSCSPISGHRSVSWYQQTPGQGLQFLFEYFSETQRNKGNFPGRFSGRQFSNSRSEMNVSTLELGDSALYLCASSLNGGESYGYTFGSGTRLTVV.

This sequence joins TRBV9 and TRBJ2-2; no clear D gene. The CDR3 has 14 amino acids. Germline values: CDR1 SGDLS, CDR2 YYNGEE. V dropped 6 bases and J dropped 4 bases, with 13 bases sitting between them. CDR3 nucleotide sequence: TGTGCCAGCATGGCGCGGCCGGGCACCGGGGAGCTGTTTTTT. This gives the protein CASMARPGTGELFF.

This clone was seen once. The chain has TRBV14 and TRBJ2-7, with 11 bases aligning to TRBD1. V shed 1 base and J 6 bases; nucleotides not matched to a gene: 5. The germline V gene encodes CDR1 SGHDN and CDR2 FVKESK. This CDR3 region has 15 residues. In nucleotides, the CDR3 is TGTGCCAGCAGCCAAGTGAGCGGGACAGGGGGCGAGCAGTACTTC. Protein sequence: CASSQVSGTGGEQYF. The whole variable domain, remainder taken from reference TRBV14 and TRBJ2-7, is EAGVTQFPSHSVIEKGQTVTLRCDPISGHDNLYWYRRVMGKEIKFLLHFVKESKQDESGMPNNRFLAERTGGTYSTLKVQPAELEDSGVYFCASSQVSGTGGEQYFGPGTRLTVT.

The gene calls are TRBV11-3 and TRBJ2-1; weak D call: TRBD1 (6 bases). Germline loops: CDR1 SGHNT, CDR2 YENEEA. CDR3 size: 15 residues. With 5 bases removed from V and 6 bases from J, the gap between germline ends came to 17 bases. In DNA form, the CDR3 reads TGTGCCAGCAGCCCGATGGGCAGGGGAAGCAATGAGCAGTTCTTC. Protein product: CASSPMGRGSNEQFF.

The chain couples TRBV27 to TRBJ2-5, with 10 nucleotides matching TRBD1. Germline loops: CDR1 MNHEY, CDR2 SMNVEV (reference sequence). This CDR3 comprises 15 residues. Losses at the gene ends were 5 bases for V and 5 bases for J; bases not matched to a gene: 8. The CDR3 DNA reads TGTGCCAGCAGTGGACAGACAGGGGGCTGGGAGACCCAGTACTTC. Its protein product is CASSGQTGGWETQYF.

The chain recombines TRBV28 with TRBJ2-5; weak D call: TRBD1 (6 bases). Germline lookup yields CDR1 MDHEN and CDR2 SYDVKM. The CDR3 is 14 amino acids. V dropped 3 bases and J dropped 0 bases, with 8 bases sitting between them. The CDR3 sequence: CASSLYRDQETQYF. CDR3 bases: TGTGCCAGCAGTTTGTACAGGGACCAAGAGACCCAGTACTTC.

Here the CDR3 reads CASSYSPGAPLHF. The DNA of the CDR3 is TGTGCCAGCAGTTACTCGCCGGGGGCACCCCTCCACTTT. This chain uses TRBV6-6 with TRBJ1-6; possibly TRBD1 for D (5 bases). The CDR3 covers 13 residues. Germline CDR1 is MNHNY and CDR2 is SVGAGI (reference sequence). The V end was cut by 0 bases, the J end by 11 bases, with 8 bases between.

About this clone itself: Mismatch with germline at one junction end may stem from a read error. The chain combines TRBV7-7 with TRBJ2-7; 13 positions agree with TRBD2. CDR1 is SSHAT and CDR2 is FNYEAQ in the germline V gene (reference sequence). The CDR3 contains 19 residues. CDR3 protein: CASSLAPGGLAGEAYEQYF. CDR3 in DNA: TGTGCTAGCAGCTTAGCGCCTGGAGGACTAGCGGGAGAGGCCTACGAGCAGTACTTC.

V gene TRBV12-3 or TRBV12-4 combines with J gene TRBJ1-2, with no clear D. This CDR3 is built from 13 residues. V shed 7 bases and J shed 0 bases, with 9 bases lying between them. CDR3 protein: CASTITANYGYTF. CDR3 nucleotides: TGTGCCAGCACCATTACAGCTAACTATGGCTACACCTTC.

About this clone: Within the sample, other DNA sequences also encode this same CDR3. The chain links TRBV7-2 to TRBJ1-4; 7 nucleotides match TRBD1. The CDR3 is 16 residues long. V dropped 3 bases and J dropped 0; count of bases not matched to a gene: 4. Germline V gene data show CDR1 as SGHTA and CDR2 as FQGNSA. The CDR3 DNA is TGTGCCAGCAGCTTTCTGCAGGGGGCAACTAATGAAAAACTGTTTTTT. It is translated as CASSFLQGATNEKLFF.

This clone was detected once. CDR3 nucleotides: TGTGCCAGCAGTGAGGGGGGGGCCCCCAATGAGCAGTTCTTC. As protein: CASSEGGAPNEQFF. V usage is TRBV25-1 and J usage is TRBJ2-1; tentatively, D is TRBD2 (7 bases). The CDR3 has 14 amino acids. In germline, CDR1 is MGHDK, CDR2 SYGVNS. The germline V and J ends were trimmed by 3 bases and 6 bases, with 12 bases remaining between them.

The chain's CDR3 is CASSQDPSGPGPLHF. CDR3 sequence (DNA): TGTGCCAGCAGCCAAGATCCCAGCGGACCTGGGCCCCTCCACTTT. The rearrangement joins TRBV3-1 (or the pseudogene TRBV3-2) to TRBJ1-6; no reliable D call. Looked up from germline, CDR1 is LGHDT and CDR2 is YNNKEL (reference sequence). Trimming pared 0 bases from V and 13 bases from J, leaving 16 bases between. This CDR3 has 15 amino acids.

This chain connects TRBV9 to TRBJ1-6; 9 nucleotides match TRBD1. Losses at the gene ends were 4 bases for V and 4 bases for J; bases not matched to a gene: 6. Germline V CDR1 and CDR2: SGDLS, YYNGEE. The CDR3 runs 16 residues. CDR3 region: CASSPRDREYNSPLHF. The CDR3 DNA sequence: TGTGCCAGCAGCCCCCGGGACAGGGAGTATAATTCACCCCTCCACTTT.

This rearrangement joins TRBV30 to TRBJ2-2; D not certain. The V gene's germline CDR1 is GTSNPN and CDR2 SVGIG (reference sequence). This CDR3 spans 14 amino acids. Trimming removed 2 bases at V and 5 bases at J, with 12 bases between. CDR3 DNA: TGTGCCTGGAGTCTGCGCGGAGCAACCGGGGAGCTGTTTTTT. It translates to CAWSLRGATGELFF.